The clone carrying this T cell receptor beta chain came up a few times. The target antigen is unknown. Unique molecular identifiers were in the cDNA, with template-switch universal primer binding. MiXCR, run by TCRdb on the 5' RACE reads, gives a single entry per CDR3 protein. There are some 500,000 distinct CDR3 sequences in the sample; more than 9% occur only once, and roughly 3% lies in the top ten. In germline, CDR1 is SGDLS, CDR2 YYNGEE. V dropped 0 bases and J dropped 8; count of bases not matched to a gene: 11. This CDR3 contains 17 residues. This record comes from a study of identical twins. Study-wide points: Out-of-frame alpha sequences common to twins were enriched for low generation probability.

The sample was also reused in another study, on yellow fever vaccine responses in identical twins.

The sequenced material came from PBMCs. The sequence derives from a woman aged 18-29 years in good health. The J gene is TRBJ2-1, the V gene TRBV9; 10 bases fit TRBD2. The CDR3 spells CASSVDPGTSAAYEQFF. The CDR3 region has the DNA TGTGCCAGCAGCGTAGACCCCGGGACTAGCGCGGCATATGAGCAGTTCTTC.